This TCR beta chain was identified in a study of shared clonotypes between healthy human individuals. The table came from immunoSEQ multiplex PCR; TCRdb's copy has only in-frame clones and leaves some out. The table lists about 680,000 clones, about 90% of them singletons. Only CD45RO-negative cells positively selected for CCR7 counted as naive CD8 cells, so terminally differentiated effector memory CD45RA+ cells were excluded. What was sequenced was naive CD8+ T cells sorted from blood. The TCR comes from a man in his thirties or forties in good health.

CDR3 in DNA: TGTGCCAGCAGCCCCCGACCCGACGAAACTAGCACAGATACGCAGTATTTT. Translated: CASSPRPDETSTDTQYF. The chain employs TRBV9 and TRBJ2-3; D not resolved. The V end lost 4 bases, the J end lost 0 bases, and 18 bases lay between the germline ends. Per germline, CDR1 SGDLS and CDR2 YYNGEE. The CDR3 runs to 17 residues.